This T cell receptor (beta chain) came from a study of beta chain features in type 1 diabetes. Study overall: Patient and healthy donor groups were alike in age, gender and cell yields. General observations from the study: TCRB CDR3s from Type 1 diabetes patients were moderately but significantly shorter in all four CD4+ subsets. It was among patients, rather than healthy donors, that naive, central memory and Treg TCRB repertoires appeared more similar.

The CDR3 sequence is 15 residues long. Germline CDR1 reads SGHTA; CDR2 reads FQGNSA. V lost 5 bases to trimming and J lost 0 bases; unmatched junction nucleotides: 3. The authors reverse transcribed all of the isolated RNA, so sequencing captured expressed TCRB transcripts. The data were produced by immunoSEQ multiplex PCR, yet TCRdb's version contains in-frame clones alone and is incomplete. The sample records about 28,000 clones, approximately 65% being singletons. The sample holds one count of this clone. Its antigen remains unidentified. This TCR derives from a woman in her twenties or thirties with type 1 diabetes. The specimen was Tregs from blood. V and J are TRBV7-2 and TRBJ2-2, with 7 nucleotides matching TRBD1. In DNA, the CDR3 is TGTGCCAGCAGCCTAGGGGGCGCGAACACCGGGGAGCTGTTTTTT. Translated: CASSLGGANTGELFF.